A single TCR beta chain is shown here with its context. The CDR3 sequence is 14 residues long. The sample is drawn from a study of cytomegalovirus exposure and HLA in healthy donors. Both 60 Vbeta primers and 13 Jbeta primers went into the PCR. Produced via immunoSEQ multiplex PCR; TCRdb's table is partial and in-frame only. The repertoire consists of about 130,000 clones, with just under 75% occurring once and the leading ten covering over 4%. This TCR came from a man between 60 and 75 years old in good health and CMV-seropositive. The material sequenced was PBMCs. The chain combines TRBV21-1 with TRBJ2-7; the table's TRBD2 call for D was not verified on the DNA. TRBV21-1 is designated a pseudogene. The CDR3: CASTVGGPSYEQYF. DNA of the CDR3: TGTGCCAGCACTGTGGGGGGACCCTCCTACGAGCAGTACTTC.